These 31 T cell receptor beta chains share one sample of origin, sequenced in a study of T cell repertoires in cytomegalovirus infection. A single record per CDR3 protein comes from TCRdb applying MiXCR to the reads. The sample shows about 140,000 distinct CDR3 sequences, about 6.3% of them seen only once. The specimen was PBMCs. The receptors were gathered from a human donor in good health (CMV status not recorded). Some clones in this sample may be carry-over from other donors' samples.

This chain connects TRBV7-8 to TRBJ1-3, with 7 bases identical to TRBD1. This CDR3 spans 16 amino acids. The V segment lost 5 bases and the J segment 1 base; nucleotides outside the gene matches: 8. The germline gives CDR1 SGHVS, CDR2 FQNEAQ. The CDR3 nucleotides are TGTGCCAGCAGCGCAAGACAGGGTCAATCTGGAAACACCATATATTTT. As protein: CASSARQGQSGNTIYF. The full variable domain, completed using reference TRBV7-8 and TRBJ1-3, is GAGVSQSPRYKVAKRGQDVALRCDPISGHVSLFWYQQALGQGPEFLTYFQNEAQLDKSGLPSDRFFAERPEGSVSTLKIQRTQQEDSAVYLCASSARQGQSGNTIYFGEGSWLTVV.

This clonotype was observed a handful of times. The rearrangement uses TRBV15 and TRBJ2-7; the D gene could be TRBD1 or TRBD2 (5 bases each). There are 15 residues in the CDR3. V lost 5 bases and J 3 bases, leaving 17 bases between the germline ends. Germline loops: CDR1 LNHNV, CDR2 YYDKDF (reference sequence). The CDR3 coding sequence is TGTGCCACCAGCCGGGACGTGGGCGGACGCTACGAGCAGTACTTC. It yields the protein CATSRDVGGRYEQYF.

Turning to this clonotype: This may be a read error: a much more frequent sequence differs by one nucleotide. The rearrangement uses TRBV7-2 and TRBJ1-5; D call uncertain. The germline gives CDR1 SGHTA, CDR2 FQGNSA. Trimming pared 3 bases from V and 3 bases from J, leaving 12 bases between. This CDR3 contains 15 residues. CDR3 DNA: TGTGCCAGCAGCTTGTTGCAGGCGGACAATCAGCCCCAGCATTTT. Protein product: CASSLLQADNQPQHF.

This clonotype showed up many times. CDR3 DNA sequence: TGTGCCAGCAGCTATCTCTTGGGGGCTATCTACGAGCAGTACTTC. Protein product: CASSYLLGAIYEQYF. V usage is TRBV7-9 and J usage is TRBJ2-7, with D possibly matching TRBD1 (6 bases). CDR1 is SEHNR and CDR2 is FQNEAQ in the germline V gene (reference sequence). This CDR3 is 15 amino acids long. Trimming cost V 4 bases and J 3 bases, with 16 bases left between them.

This clonotype was recorded at least ten times. The chain joins TRBV20-1 to TRBJ2-3; unclear D gene. Germline CDR1 is DFQATT and CDR2 is SNEGSKA (reference sequence). Trimming stripped 1 base from V and 4 bases from J, with 3 bases between. The CDR3 runs to 11 residues. CDR3 in DNA: TGCAGTGCTAGAGTATCAGATACGCAGTATTTT. Translated, it gives CSARVSDTQYF.

This clonotype was recorded at least ten times. J is TRBJ1-2 and V is TRBV6-1; perhaps TRBD1 as D (5 bases). Trimming stripped 5 bases from V and 5 bases from J, with 15 bases between. The CDR3 consists of 14 residues. The germline V gene has CDR1 MNHNS and CDR2 SASEGT. The CDR3, as DNA: TGTGCCAGCAGTCACCGAGGGGAGGGATATGGCTACACCTTC. Its protein product is CASSHRGEGYGYTF.

This sequence joins TRBV19 and TRBJ2-1; D gene uncertain. Germline V lookup: CDR1 LNHDA, CDR2 SQIVND (reference sequence). The CDR3 extends over 14 amino acids. V was trimmed by 3 bases and J by 2 bases, leaving 8 bases between them. For the CDR3, the DNA is TGTGCCAGTAGTATCGAGATTACCTACAATGAGCAGTTCTTC. Its translation: CASSIEITYNEQFF.

This clonotype was observed many times. The chain combines TRBV7-2 with TRBJ1-4, with D perhaps TRBD1 (5 bases). V was pared by 1 base and J by 4 bases, with 13 bases between. The CDR3 covers 16 residues. Germline V CDR1 and CDR2: SGHTA, FQGNSA. The CDR3 loop reads CASSLVLGRINEKLFF. The CDR3 bases are TGTGCCAGCAGCTTAGTCCTGGGACGGATTAATGAAAAACTGTTTTTT.

This clonotype was counted at least ten times. The V gene is TRBV7-9, the J gene TRBJ2-5, with 14 bases identical to TRBD2. V was clipped by 5 bases and J by 5 bases; unmatched bases: 1. The CDR3 runs to 14 residues. CDR1 and CDR2 (germline): SEHNR, FQNEAQ (reference sequence). The CDR3 region is CASSRTSGGETQYF. The CDR3 DNA sequence: TGTGCCAGCAGCCGGACTAGCGGGGGGGAGACCCAGTACTTC. Together with reference TRBV7-9 and TRBJ2-5, the CDR3 gives the full variable domain: DTGVSQNPRHKITKRGQNVTFRCDPISEHNRLYWYRQTLGQGPEFLTYFQNEAQLEKSRLLSDRFSAERPKGSFSTLEIQRTEQGDSAMYLCASSRTSGGETQYFGPGTRLLVL.

This clonotype has a count of ten or more. The chain combines TRBV7-2 with TRBJ1-1; D might be TRBD1 (5 bases). Germline-derived CDR1 and CDR2 are SGHTA and FQGNSA. Between the trimmed V and J ends, which lost 5 bases and 4 bases, there was a span of 17 bases. The CDR3 has 15 amino acids. CDR3 coding DNA: TGTGCCAGCAGCCCCCGACGGGGGAGGAGCACTGAAGCTTTCTTT. It specifies CASSPRRGRSTEAFF. The full variable domain, its missing parts supplied by reference TRBV7-2 and TRBJ1-1, is GAGVSQSPSNKVTEKGKDVELRCDPISGHTALYWYRQSLGQGLEFLIYFQGNSAPDKSGLPSDRFSAERTGGSVSTLTIQRTQQEDSAVYLCASSPRRGRSTEAFFGQGTRLTVV.

J is TRBJ2-7 and V is TRBV4-2, with TRBD1 as a possible D gene (6 bases). V was shortened by 1 base and J by 4 bases, with 11 bases between the two germline ends. This CDR3 spans 14 amino acids. Germline CDR1 and CDR2: LGHNA and YNFKEQ. The DNA of the CDR3 is TGTGCCAGCAGCCAAGTCGGACAGTCGTACGAGCAGTACTTC. Its translation is CASSQVGQSYEQYF.

This chain links TRBV5-1 with TRBJ2-1; possible D gene TRBD1, 6 bases. Germline values: CDR1 SGHRS, CDR2 YFSETQ. V lost 3 bases to trimming and J lost 3 bases, with 19 bases between them. This CDR3 is 17 amino acids long. CDR3 residues: CASSSRDTPIDYNEQFF. CDR3 DNA sequence: TGCGCCAGCAGCTCCCGGGACACACCAATTGACTACAATGAGCAGTTCTTC.

This chain links TRBV20-1 with TRBJ1-1, with 7 bases fitting TRBD1. The CDR3 extends over 13 amino acids. V lost 4 bases to trimming and J lost 0 bases; unmatched junction nucleotides: 2. In germline, CDR1 is DFQATT, CDR2 SNEGSKA (reference sequence). For the CDR3, the DNA is TGCAGTGCTATAGGACAGGTGAACACTGAAGCTTTCTTT. It specifies CSAIGQVNTEAFF.

V is TRBV4-2 and J is TRBJ1-5; 8 bases match TRBD1. The CDR3 sequence is 17 residues long. V lost 3 bases, J lost 4 bases, and 11 bases stayed unmatched. Germline loops: CDR1 LGHNA, CDR2 YNFKEQ. The DNA of the CDR3 is TGTGCCAGCAGCCACAAAGGAGGGACAGGCGATAATCAGCCCCAGCATTTT. Protein: CASSHKGGTGDNQPQHF.

This clonotype was seen at least ten times. The CDR3 nucleotides read TGTGCCAGCAGCTTAGCGTTTAGTGAAAAACTGTTTTTT. Translation gives CASSLAFSEKLFF. The gene calls are TRBV7-8 and TRBJ1-4; D ambiguous. The germline V gene has CDR1 SGHVS and CDR2 FQNEAQ. This CDR3 has 13 amino acids. V was pared by 0 bases and J by 7 bases, with 6 bases between.

The sample holds a few counts of this clonotype. The chain carries TRBV20-1 and TRBJ1-2, with 8 bases that match TRBD1. Per the germline V gene, CDR1 is DFQATT and CDR2 is SNEGSKA (reference sequence). The J segment lost 2 bases and the V segment lost 5 bases, leaving 7 bases of the junction unmatched. CDR3 size: 14 residues. CDR3 region: CSAPEQGANYGYTF. Here the CDR3 DNA reads TGCAGTGCTCCGGAGCAGGGGGCCAACTATGGCTACACCTTC.

CDR3 loop: CASSVVALASGELFF. The CDR3 coding sequence is TGTGCCAGCAGCGTAGTGGCCCTAGCGTCCGGGGAGCTGTTTTTT. This chain links TRBV9 with TRBJ2-2; tentatively, D is TRBD2 (6 bases). This CDR3 region has 15 residues. The V gene lost 0 bases and the J gene lost 6 bases, with 12 bases spanning the gap. CDR1 is SGDLS and CDR2 is YYNGEE in the germline V gene. The full variable domain, in which reference TRBV9 and TRBJ2-2 provide the parts outside the CDR3, is DSGVTQTPKHLITATGQRVTLRCSPRSGDLSVYWYQQSLDQGLQFLIQYYNGEERAKGNILERFSAQQFPDLHSELNLSSLELGDSALYFCASSVVALASGELFFGEGSRLTVL.

This clonotype has ten or more counts. The chain recombines TRBV7-9 with TRBJ2-5; TRBD2 agrees at 11 bases. V shed 4 bases, J shed 4 bases, and the junction held 8 bases outside the gene matches. The V gene's germline CDR1 is SEHNR and CDR2 FQNEAQ (reference sequence). The CDR3 totals 16 residues. CDR3 amino acids: CASSSPPTSGAETQYF. CDR3 bases: TGTGCCAGCAGCTCCCCCCCGACTAGCGGGGCAGAGACCCAGTACTTC.

This clonotype was seen ten or more times. This sequence joins TRBV20-1 and TRBJ1-2; a weak D match, TRBD1 (6 bases). Trimming took off 3 bases at V and 8 bases at J, with 13 bases between the two ends. The CDR3 is made up of 12 amino acids. Germline V lookup: CDR1 DFQATT, CDR2 SNEGSKA (reference sequence). CDR3 in amino acids: CSASRGAGGYTF. CDR3 DNA: TGCAGTGCTAGCCGGGGGGCCGGAGGCTACACCTTC.

The sample holds many counts of this clonotype. V is TRBV28 and J is TRBJ1-1; TRBD1 matches at 8 bases. The CDR3 spans 15 residues. Germline trimming cut 2 bases from V and 0 bases from J; bases unmatched to any gene: 2. In germline, CDR1 is MDHEN, CDR2 SYDVKM. The DNA of the CDR3 is TGTGCCAGCAGTTTAAACAGGGGGATGAACACTGAAGCTTTCTTT. This sequence encodes CASSLNRGMNTEAFF.

This clonotype showed up many times. The J gene is TRBJ2-1, the V gene TRBV29-1, with 7 bases lining up with TRBD1. The CDR3 loop spans 12 amino acids. Germline-derived CDR1 and CDR2 are SQVTM and ANQGSEA. The trim removed 5 bases at V and 7 bases at J, leaving 5 bases unmatched. DNA for the CDR3: TGCAGCGTTCCCGGGACAGTTAATGAGCAGTTCTTC. As protein: CSVPGTVNEQFF.

This clonotype was recorded at least ten times. The CDR3: CASSQTGQYYGYTF. CDR3 DNA: TGTGCCAGCAGCCAAACAGGACAGTACTATGGCTACACCTTC. The chain is built from TRBV11-2 and TRBJ1-2; a possible D gene is TRBD1 (6 bases). The germline CDR1 and CDR2 sequences are SGHAT and FQNNGV. V lost 5 bases to trimming and J lost 3 bases, with 13 bases between them. The CDR3 runs to 14 residues.

At least ten counts were recorded for this clonotype. The chain joins TRBV4-1 to TRBJ2-7; 8 nucleotides align to TRBD1. This CDR3 contains 14 residues. V lost 4 bases to trimming and J lost 4 bases; unmatched junction nucleotides: 6. Germline V CDR1 and CDR2: MGHRA, YSYEKL. Here the CDR3 reads CASSPGQGRYEQYF. The CDR3 DNA reads TGCGCCAGCAGCCCAGGACAGGGAAGGTACGAGCAGTACTTC.

This clonotype was found many times. The chain is built from TRBV20-1 and TRBJ1-1; 7 positions match TRBD1. The CDR3 loop spans 13 amino acids. Germline trimming cut 7 bases from V and 6 bases from J; bases unmatched to any gene: 11. CDR1 and CDR2 from the germline V gene are DFQATT and SNEGSKA (reference sequence). DNA of the CDR3: TGCAGTGTCTCGACAGGGAATATGGCTGAAGCTTTCTTT. It encodes CSVSTGNMAEAFF.

This clonotype was found many times. The V call is TRBV7-2, the J call TRBJ2-2; 8 bases fit TRBD2. CDR3 length: 17 residues. The trim removed 5 bases at V and 0 bases at J, leaving 8 bases unmatched. CDR1 is SGHTA and CDR2 is FQGNSA in the germline V gene. As DNA, the CDR3 is TGTGCCAGCAGCCTAACCCGCGGGGGGACGAACACCGGGGAGCTGTTTTTT. Amino acid sequence: CASSLTRGGTNTGELFF.

V is TRBV29-1 and J is TRBJ2-1; D perhaps matches TRBD1 (6 bases). The CDR3 runs 14 residues. Germline CDR1 SQVTM, CDR2 ANQGSEA. The V end was cut by 7 bases, the J end by 0 bases, with 13 bases between. The chain's CDR3 is CSAHRAGSYNEQFF. The CDR3 region has the DNA TGCAGCGCGCACAGGGCCGGCTCCTACAATGAGCAGTTCTTC.

The chain joins TRBV2 to TRBJ1-6; the D is unclear. The CDR3 runs to 15 residues. The ends were cut back, 3 bases at V and 5 bases at J, with 11 bases in the middle. Germline CDR1 and CDR2: SNHLY and FYNNEI. CDR3 DNA sequence: TGTGCCAGCAGTGAGGTCAGAGTTAATAATTCACCCCTCCACTTT. Encoded protein: CASSEVRVNNSPLHF.

This clonotype was seen ten or more times. V is TRBV12-3 or TRBV12-4 and J is TRBJ1-1; D is uncertain. V lost 5 bases to trimming and J lost 2 bases, with 12 bases between them. The CDR3 sequence is 14 residues long. Here the CDR3 reads CASSQRVSNTEAFF. DNA for the CDR3: TGTGCCAGCAGTCAGAGGGTCTCCAACACTGAAGCTTTCTTT.

A few counts support this clonotype. This chain's CDR3 is CATSDPGQRNEQFF. In DNA form, the CDR3 reads TGTGCCACCAGTGATCCGGGACAGCGCAATGAGCAGTTCTTC. V gene TRBV24-1 combines with J gene TRBJ2-1; 7 positions agree with TRBD1. Germline CDR1 is KGHDR and CDR2 is SFDVKD. The CDR3 consists of 14 residues. After removal of 3 bases from V and 6 bases from J, the junction contained 4 bases not matched to a gene.

This clonotype was detected ten times or more. The chain employs TRBV12-3 or TRBV12-4 and TRBJ1-1; 7 bases map to TRBD1. This CDR3 is 13 amino acids long. J gave up 6 bases and V 4 bases, and 5 bases lay outside the gene matches. CDR3 amino acids: CASSWGTAAEAFF. DNA of the CDR3: TGTGCCAGCAGTTGGGGGACAGCGGCTGAAGCTTTCTTT.

The rearrangement joins TRBV28 to TRBJ1-2; perhaps TRBD1 as D (5 bases). Trimming stripped 6 bases from V and 4 bases from J, with 24 bases between. Germline CDR1 reads MDHEN; CDR2 reads SYDVKM. The CDR3 sequence is 17 residues long. The CDR3, as DNA: TGTGCCAGCAGCTCGGGACTGGTGAGGCCTTTGGGCTATGGCTACACCTTC. As protein: CASSSGLVRPLGYGYTF.